This TCR beta chain was captured in a study of T cell responses to AZD1222 COVID-19 vaccine. Findings of the study overall: Clonal diversity was possibly underestimated; the donors were predominantly white British and more often female. Nearly half of spike-specific TCRs reportedly target unmutated variant regions. Along spike, vaccine-associated CD4 TCRs were found throughout, with dominance at 160-218 and 743-854. Two AZD1222 doses significantly raised spike-specific TCR breadth and depth over controls.

With respect to this clone: Its antigen is as yet unknown.

Measured with immunoSEQ multiplex PCR; TCRdb has only the in-frame clones, and not every one. The sample comprises roughly 120,000 clones, approximately 90% of which are singletons, and about 7.8% rests with the top ten. The specimen was peripheral blood, collected on day 0 of AZD1222 vaccination. This sequence originates from an adult in good health.

The CDR3 region has the DNA TGTGCCAGCAGCCGGGACCCAAAACTGTTTTTT. Translated, it gives CASSRDPKLFF. V and J are TRBV6-5 and TRBJ1-4; tentatively, D is TRBD1 (5 bases). V lost 6 bases and J 10 bases, leaving 9 bases between the germline ends. This CDR3 is 11 amino acids long. Germline CDR1 and CDR2: MNHEY and SVGAGI.